This T cell receptor (beta chain) was recorded in a study of Ad26.COV2.S vaccination and SARS-CoV-2 variants. For this clone: Its target is not known.

The sample's treatment: over 15 received Ad26.COV2.S at low or high dose, single or two shots; roughly 5 received placebo; per-sample allocation not given. At day 63 after the first vaccine or placebo injection, samples were drawn. Study-wide results and limits: Comparability of non-spike TCR breadth was observed across vaccine and placebo recipients.

CDR1 is MDHEN, CDR2 SYDVKM, per germline. The CDR3 is 19 amino acids. V was pared by 3 bases and J by 0 bases, with 18 bases between. Sequencing was performed with immunoSEQ multiplex PCR; in TCRdb, only in-frame clones are kept and a portion is missing. The data contain fewer than 400,000 clones, around 89% of them singletons. The rearrangement uses TRBV28 and TRBJ2-6; D might be TRBD1 (6 bases). The material sequenced was peripheral blood, taken in a trial of Ad26.COV2.S vaccine versus placebo. This sequence was found in a person between 18 and 60 years old who received the Ad26.COV2.S COVID-19 vaccine or a placebo. Here the CDR3 DNA reads TGTGCCAGCAGTTTTGGTACAGGGACCCTGGTCTCTGGGGCCAACGTCCTGACTTTC. Amino acid sequence: CASSFGTGTLVSGANVLTF.